This note documents a single T cell receptor (beta chain) sequence. Germline lookup yields CDR1 SQVTM and CDR2 ANQGSEA. The trim removed 4 bases at V and 5 bases at J, leaving 5 bases unmatched. The CDR3 extends over 13 amino acids. This sample is drawn from a study of blood T cell repertoires in COVID-19. Study context: Acute and convalescent COVID-19 specimens originated in the United States, Italy and Spain. In each case, the material was cDNA or gDNA derived from T cells, B-cell-depleted T cells, or PBMCs.

In the authors' workflow: Researchers report that nucleated cell counts were estimated from reference gene primer amplification. Clones were sequenced by immunoSEQ multiplex PCR, and TCRdb holds only the in-frame ones, with some missing. For V, J and clone size, that table is used; D and trimming come from the DNA. Here the sample spans under 80,000 clones, around 88% being singletons. The genes are TRBV29-1 and TRBJ1-1; 9 bases are shared with TRBD1. The receptor was derived from a human donor in a cohort sampled during active COVID-19. The specimen sequenced was peripheral blood. The CDR3 protein is CSVGQGVDTEAFF. CDR3 nucleotide sequence: TGCAGCGTTGGACAGGGGGTAGATACTGAAGCTTTCTTT.